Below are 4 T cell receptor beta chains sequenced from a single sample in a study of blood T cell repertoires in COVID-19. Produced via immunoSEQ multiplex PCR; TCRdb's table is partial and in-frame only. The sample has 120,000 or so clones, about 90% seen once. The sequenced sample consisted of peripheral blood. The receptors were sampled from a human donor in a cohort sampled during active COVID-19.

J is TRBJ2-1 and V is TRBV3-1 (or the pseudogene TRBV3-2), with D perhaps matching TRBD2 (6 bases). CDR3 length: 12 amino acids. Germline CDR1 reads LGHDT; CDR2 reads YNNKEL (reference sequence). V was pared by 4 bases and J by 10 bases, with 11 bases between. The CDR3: CASSRGGIEQFF. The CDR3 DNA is TGTGCCAGCAGCCGGGGAGGAATCGAGCAGTTCTTC.

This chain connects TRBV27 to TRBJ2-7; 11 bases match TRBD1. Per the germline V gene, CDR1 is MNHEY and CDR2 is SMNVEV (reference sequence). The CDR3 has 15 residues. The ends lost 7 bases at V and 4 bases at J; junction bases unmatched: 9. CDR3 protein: CASTSVGTGGYEQYF. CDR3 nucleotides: TGTGCCAGCACCTCGGTAGGGACAGGGGGATACGAGCAGTACTTC.

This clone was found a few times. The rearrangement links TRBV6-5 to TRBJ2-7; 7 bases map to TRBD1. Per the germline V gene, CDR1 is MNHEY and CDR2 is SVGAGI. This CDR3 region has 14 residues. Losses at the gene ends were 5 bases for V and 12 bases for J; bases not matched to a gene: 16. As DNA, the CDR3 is TGTGCCAGCAGTCGACTCCGGGACAGCCCAACTCGGTACTTC. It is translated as CASSRLRDSPTRYF.

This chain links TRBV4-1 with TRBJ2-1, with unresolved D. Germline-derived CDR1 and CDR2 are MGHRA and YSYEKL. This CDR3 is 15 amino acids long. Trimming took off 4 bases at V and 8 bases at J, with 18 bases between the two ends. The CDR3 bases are TGCGCCAGCAGCCCCGACCTTCCAGGAAGGTATGAGCAGTTCTTC. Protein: CASSPDLPGRYEQFF.